This TCR beta chain was recovered during a study of cytomegalovirus exposure and HLA in healthy donors. Points from the study as a whole: TCR association rates varied by HLA locus in a later analysis, with DRB1 highest and HLA-C lowest.

The PCR ran on 60 Vbeta and 13 Jbeta primers. Libraries were prepared by immunoSEQ multiplex PCR; TCRdb keeps only in-frame clonotypes and omits some of them. The repertoire holds 200,000 to 250,000 clones, 77% seen once, with 2.5% to 3% in the top ten. As for this clone: The antigen is not known.

The receptor was derived from a woman in her sixties or seventies in good health and CMV-seropositive. The sequenced sample consisted of PBMCs.

The CDR3 DNA is TGTGCCAGCAGTTTATCCTCGGGGGGCGCTCAGCCCCAGCATTTT. Protein: CASSLSSGGAQPQHF. The J gene is TRBJ1-5, the V gene TRBV27; TRBD1 might be the D (6 bases). V lost 0 bases and J 6 bases, leaving 12 bases between the germline ends. CDR3 length: 15 amino acids. CDR1 and CDR2 (germline): MNHEY, SMNVEV (reference sequence).